One T cell receptor (beta chain) is described in this entry. Its specificity is not known. This CDR3 comprises 14 residues. Germline lookup yields CDR1 MNHEY and CDR2 SVGAGI. Between the trimmed V and J ends, which lost 4 bases and 0 bases, there was a span of 6 bases. This sample was included in a study of T cells in localized non-small cell lung cancer. Sequencing used immunoSEQ multiplex PCR; TCRdb keeps in-frame clones, though not all of them. Found here are fewer than 40,000 clones, approximately 81% of them singletons; the top ten hold 35% to 40%. Broader study findings: Tumor showed lower T cell clonality than uninvolved adjacent lung, where it was highest.

The source is a male donor older than 55 with stage II squamous cell lung carcinoma. V and J are TRBV6-5 and TRBJ2-2; D unclear. The sample in question was peripheral blood, obtained before any cancer treatment. The CDR3 nucleotides are TGTGCCAGCAGTTTTGCAGCGAACACCGGGGAGCTGTTTTTT. This sequence encodes CASSFAANTGELFF.